The subject of this entry is one T cell receptor beta chain. What it binds is not known. Blood draws occurred at baseline, cycle 4 day 1, and cycle 7 day 1. This sample is part of a study of OX40 agonist ivuxolimab in advanced cancers. Study as a whole: The patients got ivuxolimab, which is an agonistic anti-OX40 (CD134) antibody. Prior checkpoint blockade (anti-PD-1, anti-PD-L1 or anti-CTLA-4) was permitted; around 37% had it. Study observations and caveats: Expanded clones belonging to CD8+ T cells outnumbered, on average, those of CD4+.

The germline V gene encodes CDR1 SGHDT and CDR2 YYEEEE. Trimming removed 4 bases from V and 4 bases from J, with 11 bases in between. The CDR3 totals 13 residues. Measured with immunoSEQ multiplex PCR; TCRdb has only the in-frame clones, and not every one. The profile shows fewer than 60,000 clones, less than 90% of them singletons. The chain couples TRBV5-6 to TRBJ1-1; maybe TRBD1 (5 bases). The clonotype was recovered from an adult with an advanced solid tumor such as melanoma, head and neck, liver or kidney cancer. The source material was CD4+ or CD8+ T cells sorted from blood, sampled in a trial of the OX40 agonist ivuxolimab. The CDR3 coding sequence is TGTGCCAGCAGCGTGGTGGGGGGCACTGAAGCTTTCTTT. Protein: CASSVVGGTEAFF.